In this sample, the clone carrying this T cell receptor (beta chain) turned up a few times. This sample is drawn from a study of T-cell memory formation after mild COVID-19. Study information: Across donors, TCR clusters were largely donor specific.

A single record per CDR3 protein comes from TCRdb applying MiXCR to the 5' RACE reads. The sample contains 560,000 or so distinct CDR3 sequences, 15% to 20% of which appear only once. Trimming took off 2 bases at V and 3 bases at J, with 8 bases between the two ends. CDR1 is MNHEY and CDR2 is SVGEGT in the germline V gene. This CDR3 has 14 amino acids. This chain joins TRBV6-2 or TRBV6-3 and TRBJ2-1; D gene uncertain. This receptor was obtained from an adult woman who had mild COVID-19 (a few samples of this study predate the infection). Cell type and time point are not known. The sequenced material came from PBMCs or a T cell subset sorted from them (not recorded which). CDR3 DNA sequence: TGTGCCAGCAGTTACACCAGAAACTACAATGAGCAGTTCTTC. As protein: CASSYTRNYNEQFF.